This T cell receptor beta chain came from a study of molecular identifiers for immune sequencing clone quantification. On the study more broadly: Four portions were sequenced after RNA from 20,000 or 100,000 naive CD8 cells was split five ways in replicates.

V was shortened by 1 base and J by 8 bases, with 12 bases between the two germline ends. This CDR3 region has 14 residues. Germline assignment: CDR1 LGHDT and CDR2 YNNKEL (reference sequence). Sorting captured naive CD8 T cells as CD8+CD4-CCR7+CD45RA+. TCRdb called the PCR reads again in MiXCR, with one record for every CDR3 protein. This table has some 650,000 distinct CDR3 sequences, 15% to 20% appearing once. The chain recombines TRBV3-1 with TRBJ2-1; D gene unclear. The sequencing input was naive CD8+ T cells from blood, with Jurkat cell RNA spiked in. Noted subset: FACS-sorted CD8+CD4-CCR7+CD45RA+ naive T cells. The TCR comes from a human donor in good health. Some libraries in this study had Jurkat cell RNA spiked in. The CDR3 sequence is CASSQVSPRDEQFF. The CDR3 DNA reads TGTGCCAGCAGCCAAGTTTCGCCAAGGGATGAGCAGTTCTTC.